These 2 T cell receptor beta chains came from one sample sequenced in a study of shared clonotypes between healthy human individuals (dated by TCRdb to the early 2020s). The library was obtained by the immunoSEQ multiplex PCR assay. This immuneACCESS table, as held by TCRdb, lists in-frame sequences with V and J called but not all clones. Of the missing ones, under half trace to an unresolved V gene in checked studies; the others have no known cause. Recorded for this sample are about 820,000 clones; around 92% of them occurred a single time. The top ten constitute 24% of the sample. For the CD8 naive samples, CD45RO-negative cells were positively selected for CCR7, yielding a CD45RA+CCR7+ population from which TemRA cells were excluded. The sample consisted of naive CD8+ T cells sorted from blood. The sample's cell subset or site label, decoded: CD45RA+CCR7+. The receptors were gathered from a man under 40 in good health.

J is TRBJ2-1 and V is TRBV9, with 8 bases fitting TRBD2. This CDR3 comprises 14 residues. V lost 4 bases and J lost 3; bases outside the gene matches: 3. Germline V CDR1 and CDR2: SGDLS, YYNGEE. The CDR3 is CASSISGNYNEQFF. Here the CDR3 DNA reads TGTGCCAGCAGCATTAGCGGGAACTACAATGAGCAGTTCTTC.

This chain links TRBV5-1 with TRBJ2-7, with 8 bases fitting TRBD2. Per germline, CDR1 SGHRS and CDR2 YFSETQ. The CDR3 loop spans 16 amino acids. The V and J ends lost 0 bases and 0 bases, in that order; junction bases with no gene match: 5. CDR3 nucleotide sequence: TGCGCCAGCAGCTTGGAGGCCACTAGCGGCTCCTACGAGCAGTACTTC. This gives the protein CASSLEATSGSYEQYF.